The clone carrying this TCR beta chain was counted between two and nine times. The data are from a study of spatial heterogeneity in lung cancer. Every molecule of TCR cDNA had its own unique molecular identifier. TCRdb analysed the 5' RACE reads with MiXCR anew, one entry per CDR3 protein. Of some 46,000 distinct CDR3 sequences listed, around 11% are singletons. Sample time point: blood at routine non-recurrence follow-up after resection. The sample consisted of PBMCs, taken at follow-up. The TCR comes from a male donor with early-stage non-small cell lung cancer.

The DNA of the CDR3 is TGTGCCAGCAGTTTCGGTTGGGAGGCGCAGTACTTC. Amino acids: CASSFGWEAQYF. The chain employs TRBV28 and TRBJ2-7; D might be TRBD2 (6 bases). Germline V CDR1 and CDR2: MDHEN, SYDVKM. The V end lost 3 bases, the J end lost 9 bases, and 12 bases lay between the germline ends. CDR3 length equals 12 residues.